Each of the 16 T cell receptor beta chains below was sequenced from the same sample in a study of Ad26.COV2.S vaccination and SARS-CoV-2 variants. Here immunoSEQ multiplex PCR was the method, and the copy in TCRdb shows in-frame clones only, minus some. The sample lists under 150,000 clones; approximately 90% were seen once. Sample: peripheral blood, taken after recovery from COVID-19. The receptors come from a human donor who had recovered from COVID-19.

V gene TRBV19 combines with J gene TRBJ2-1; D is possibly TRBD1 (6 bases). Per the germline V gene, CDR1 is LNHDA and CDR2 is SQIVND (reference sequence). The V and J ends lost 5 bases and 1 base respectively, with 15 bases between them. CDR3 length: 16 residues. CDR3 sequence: CASSLRQDTSYNEQFF. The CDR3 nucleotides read TGTGCCAGTAGTCTCCGACAGGATACATCCTACAATGAGCAGTTCTTC.

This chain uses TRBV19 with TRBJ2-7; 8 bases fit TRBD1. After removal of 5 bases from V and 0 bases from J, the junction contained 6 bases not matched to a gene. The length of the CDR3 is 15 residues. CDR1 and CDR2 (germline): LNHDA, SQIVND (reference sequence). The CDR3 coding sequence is TGTGCCAGTAGTGTGACAGGGGTGAGCTCCTACGAGCAGTACTTC. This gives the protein CASSVTGVSSYEQYF. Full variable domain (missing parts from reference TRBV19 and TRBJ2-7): DGGITQSPKYLFRKEGQNVTLSCEQNLNHDAMYWYRQDPGQGLRLIYYSQIVNDFQKGDIAEGYSVSREKKESFPLTVTSAQKNPTAFYLCASSVTGVSSYEQYFGPGTRLTVT.

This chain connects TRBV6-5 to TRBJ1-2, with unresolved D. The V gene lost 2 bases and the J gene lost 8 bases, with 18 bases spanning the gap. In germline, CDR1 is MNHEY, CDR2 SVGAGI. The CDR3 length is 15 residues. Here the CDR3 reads CASSYRAREGGGYTF. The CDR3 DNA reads TGTGCCAGCAGTTACAGGGCGCGAGAGGGCGGGGGCTACACCTTC.

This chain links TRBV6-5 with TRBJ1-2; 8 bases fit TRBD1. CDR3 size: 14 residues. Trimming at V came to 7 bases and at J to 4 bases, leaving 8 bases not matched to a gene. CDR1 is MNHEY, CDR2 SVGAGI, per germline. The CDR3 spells CASTPRTGSYGYTF. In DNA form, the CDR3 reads TGTGCCAGCACCCCCCGGACAGGGAGCTATGGCTACACCTTC.

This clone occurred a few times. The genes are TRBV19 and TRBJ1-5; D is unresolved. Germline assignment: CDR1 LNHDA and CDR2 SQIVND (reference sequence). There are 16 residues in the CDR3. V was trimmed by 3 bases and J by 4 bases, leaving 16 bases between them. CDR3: CASSIIKRRVNQPQHF. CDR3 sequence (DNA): TGTGCCAGTAGTATTATCAAGAGACGGGTAAATCAGCCCCAGCATTTT.

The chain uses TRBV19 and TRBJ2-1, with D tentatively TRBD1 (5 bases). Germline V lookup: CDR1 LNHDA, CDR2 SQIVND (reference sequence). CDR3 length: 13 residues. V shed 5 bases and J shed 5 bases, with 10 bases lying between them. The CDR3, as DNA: TGTGCCAGTAGTCCGACAGTAAACAATGAGCAGTTCTTC. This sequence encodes CASSPTVNNEQFF.

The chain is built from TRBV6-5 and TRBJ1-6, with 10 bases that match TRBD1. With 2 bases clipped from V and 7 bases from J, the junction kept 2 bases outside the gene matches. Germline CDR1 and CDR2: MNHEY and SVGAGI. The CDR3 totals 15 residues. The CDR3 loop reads CASSYRGQGNSPLHF. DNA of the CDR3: TGTGCCAGCAGTTACCGGGGACAGGGGAATTCACCCCTCCACTTT.

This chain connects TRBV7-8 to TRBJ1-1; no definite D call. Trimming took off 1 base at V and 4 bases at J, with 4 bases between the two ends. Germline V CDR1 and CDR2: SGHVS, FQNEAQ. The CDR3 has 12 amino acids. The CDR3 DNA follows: TGTGCCAGCAGCTTAGTAGCCACTGAAGCTTTCTTT. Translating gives CASSLVATEAFF. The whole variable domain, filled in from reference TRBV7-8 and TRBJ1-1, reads GAGVSQSPRYKVAKRGQDVALRCDPISGHVSLFWYQQALGQGPEFLTYFQNEAQLDKSGLPSDRFFAERPEGSVSTLKIQRTQQEDSAVYLCASSLVATEAFFGQGTRLTVV.

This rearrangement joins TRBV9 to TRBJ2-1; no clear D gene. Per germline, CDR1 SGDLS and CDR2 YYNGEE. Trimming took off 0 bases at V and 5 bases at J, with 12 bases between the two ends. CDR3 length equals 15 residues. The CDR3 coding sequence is TGTGCCAGCAGCGTAGGGGCAGGTAGCCACAATGAGCAGTTCTTC. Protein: CASSVGAGSHNEQFF.

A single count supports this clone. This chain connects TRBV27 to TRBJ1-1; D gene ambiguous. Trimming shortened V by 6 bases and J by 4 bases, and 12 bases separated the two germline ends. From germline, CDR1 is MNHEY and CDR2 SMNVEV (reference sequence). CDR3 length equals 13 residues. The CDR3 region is CASRPGRSTEAFF. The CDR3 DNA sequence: TGTGCCAGCAGACCCGGGAGAAGCACTGAAGCTTTCTTT.

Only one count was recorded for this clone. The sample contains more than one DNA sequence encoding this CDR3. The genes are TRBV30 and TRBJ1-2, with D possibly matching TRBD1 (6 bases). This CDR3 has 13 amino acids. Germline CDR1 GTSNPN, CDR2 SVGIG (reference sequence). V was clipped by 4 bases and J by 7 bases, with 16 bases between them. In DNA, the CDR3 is TGTGCCTGGACGGTGGGGGGCCGGGGTGGCTACACCTTC. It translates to CAWTVGGRGGYTF.

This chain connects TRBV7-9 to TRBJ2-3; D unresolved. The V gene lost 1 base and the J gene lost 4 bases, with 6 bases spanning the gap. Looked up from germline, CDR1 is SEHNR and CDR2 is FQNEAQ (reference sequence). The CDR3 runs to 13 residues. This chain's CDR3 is CASSLDRSDTQYF. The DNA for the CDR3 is TGTGCCAGCAGCTTAGACCGATCAGATACGCAGTATTTT.

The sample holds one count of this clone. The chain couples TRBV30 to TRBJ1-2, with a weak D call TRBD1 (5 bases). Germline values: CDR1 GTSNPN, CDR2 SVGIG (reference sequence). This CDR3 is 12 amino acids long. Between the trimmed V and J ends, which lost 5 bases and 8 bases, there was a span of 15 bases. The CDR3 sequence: CAWEDTGVGYTF. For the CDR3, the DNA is TGTGCCTGGGAAGATACAGGTGTCGGCTACACCTTC.

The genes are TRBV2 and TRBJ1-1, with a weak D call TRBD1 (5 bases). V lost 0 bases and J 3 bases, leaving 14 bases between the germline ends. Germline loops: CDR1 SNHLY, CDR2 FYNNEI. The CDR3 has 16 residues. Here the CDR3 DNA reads TGTGCCAGCAGTGAAGCGGGCAGGGAATGGGACACTGAAGCTTTCTTT. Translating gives CASSEAGREWDTEAFF.

The CDR3 protein is CASTPLSSGNTIYF. The DNA of the CDR3 is TGTGCCAGCACCCCCTTAAGCTCTGGAAACACCATATATTTT. The rearrangement links TRBV28 to TRBJ1-3; D not certain. The V gene lost 7 bases and the J gene lost 0 bases, with 10 bases spanning the gap. Germline CDR1 reads MDHEN; CDR2 reads SYDVKM. The CDR3 length is 14 residues.

The CDR3, as DNA: TGTGCCAGCAGCTCCGAACACGGGTTCGGGACCCAGTACTTC. It specifies CASSSEHGFGTQYF. The rearrangement uses TRBV5-4 and TRBJ2-5, with D uncertain. Trimming left V 3 bases short and J 7 bases short, with 16 bases between. The germline V gene has CDR1 SGHNT and CDR2 YYREEE (reference sequence). This CDR3 has 14 amino acids.